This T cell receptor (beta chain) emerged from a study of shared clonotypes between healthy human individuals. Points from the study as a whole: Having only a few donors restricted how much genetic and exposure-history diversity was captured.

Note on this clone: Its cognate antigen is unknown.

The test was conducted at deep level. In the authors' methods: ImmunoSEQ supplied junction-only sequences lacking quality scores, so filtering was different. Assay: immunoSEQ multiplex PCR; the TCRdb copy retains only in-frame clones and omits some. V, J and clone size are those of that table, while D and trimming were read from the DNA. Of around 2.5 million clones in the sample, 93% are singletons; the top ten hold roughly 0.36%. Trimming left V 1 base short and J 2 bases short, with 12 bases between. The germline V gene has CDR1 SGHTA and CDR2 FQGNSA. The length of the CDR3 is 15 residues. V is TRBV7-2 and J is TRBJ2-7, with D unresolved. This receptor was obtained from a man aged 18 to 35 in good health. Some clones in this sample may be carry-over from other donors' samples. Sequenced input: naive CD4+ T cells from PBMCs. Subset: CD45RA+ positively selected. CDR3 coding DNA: TGTGCCAGCAGCTTAGTTTTTGACGTGGCCTACGAGCAGTACTTC. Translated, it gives CASSLVFDVAYEQYF. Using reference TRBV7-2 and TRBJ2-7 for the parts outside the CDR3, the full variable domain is GAGVSQSPSNKVTEKGKDVELRCDPISGHTALYWYRQSLGQGLEFLIYFQGNSAPDKSGLPSDRFSAERTGGSVSTLTIQRTQQEDSAVYLCASSLVFDVAYEQYFGPGTRLTVT.